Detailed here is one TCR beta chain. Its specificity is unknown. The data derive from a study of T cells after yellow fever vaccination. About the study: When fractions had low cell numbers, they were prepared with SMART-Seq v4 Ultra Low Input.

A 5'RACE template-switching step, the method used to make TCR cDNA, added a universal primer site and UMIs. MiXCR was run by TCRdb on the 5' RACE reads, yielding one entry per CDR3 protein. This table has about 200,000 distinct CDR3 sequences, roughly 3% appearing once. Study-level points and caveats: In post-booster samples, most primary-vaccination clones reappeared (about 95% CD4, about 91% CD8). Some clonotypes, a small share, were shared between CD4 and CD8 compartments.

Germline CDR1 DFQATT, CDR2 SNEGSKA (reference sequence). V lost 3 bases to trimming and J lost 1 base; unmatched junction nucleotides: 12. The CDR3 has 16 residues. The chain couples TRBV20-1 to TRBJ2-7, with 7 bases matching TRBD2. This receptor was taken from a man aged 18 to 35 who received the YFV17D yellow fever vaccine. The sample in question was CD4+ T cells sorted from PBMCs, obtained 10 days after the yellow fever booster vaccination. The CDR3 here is CSARGLEAGESYEQYV. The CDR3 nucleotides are TGCAGTGCTAGGGGATTGGAGGCGGGGGAGTCCTACGAGCAGTACGTC.